This T cell receptor beta chain was documented in a study of OX40 agonist ivuxolimab in advanced cancers. Study details: Patients undergoing dose escalation presented with hepatocellular carcinoma, melanoma, renal cell or head and neck cancer.

TCRdb's table, derived via immunoSEQ multiplex PCR, lists solely in-frame clones and lacks some. The sample yields about 56,000 clones, 82% seen once. Autoimmune disease history or systemic immunosuppression led to patient exclusion. Sampling times: baseline, cycle 4 day 1, cycle 7 day 1. Germline V gene data show CDR1 as SGHAT and CDR2 as FQNNGV. With 3 bases removed from V and 10 bases from J, the gap between germline ends came to 12 bases. This CDR3 region has 12 residues. The source was CD4+ or CD8+ T cells sorted from blood, collected in a trial of the OX40 agonist ivuxolimab. J is TRBJ1-1 and V is TRBV11-2; no clear D. This sequence was found in an adult with an advanced solid tumor such as melanoma, head and neck, liver or kidney cancer. The CDR3 coding sequence is TGTGCCAGCAGCTTCCGGAGCGGGCCAGCTTTCTTT. Amino acid sequence: CASSFRSGPAFF.